What follows are 19 T cell receptor beta chains derived from one specimen sequenced in a study of T-cell reconstitution after alpha-beta-depleted transplantation in children. It was with unique molecular identifiers that the TCRbeta library was prepared. TCRdb processed the PCR reads anew with MiXCR; each CDR3 protein has one entry. The sample yields fewer than 1 million distinct CDR3 sequences, 15% to 20% seen once. The sample in question was PBMCs, mostly from graft donor cells, obtained 360 days after TCRalphabeta/CD19-depleted stem cell transplant. The receptors derive from a male patient under 18 who had a stem cell transplant for acute lymphoblastic leukemia, so the T cells may come from the graft donor.

The chain recombines TRBV7-9 with TRBJ2-3; 7 nucleotides line up with TRBD2. In germline, CDR1 is SEHNR, CDR2 FQNEAQ (reference sequence). Trimming at V came to 4 bases and at J to 4 bases, leaving 5 bases not matched to a gene. The CDR3 length is 14 residues. The CDR3 DNA follows: TGTGCCAGCAGCTGGGACTATACGGCAGATACGCAGTATTTT. Encoded protein: CASSWDYTADTQYF.

In its sample, this clonotype was seen a few times. CDR3 residues: CAISGQGVGSPLHF. CDR3 nucleotide sequence: TGTGCCATCAGTGGACAGGGGGTGGGTTCACCCCTCCACTTT. The chain carries TRBV10-3 and TRBJ1-6; 9 bases are shared with TRBD1. This CDR3 has 14 amino acids. Germline-derived CDR1 and CDR2 are ENHRY and SYGVKD. Trimming took 4 bases from V and 9 from J; bases not matched to a gene: 4.

The chain joins TRBV5-5 to TRBJ2-5, with TRBD2 matching 8 bases. This CDR3 contains 15 residues. Losses at the gene ends were 9 bases for V and 1 base for J; bases not matched to a gene: 11. Germline V gene data show CDR1 as SGHKS and CDR2 as YYEKEE (reference sequence). CDR3 in DNA: TGTGCCATCGTGCGTGGCGGGAGGCCCCAAGAGACCCAGTACTTC. Its translation: CAIVRGGRPQETQYF.

This clonotype has ten or more counts. V and J are TRBV20-1 and TRBJ1-1; D unclear. The CDR3 covers 11 residues. In germline, CDR1 is DFQATT, CDR2 SNEGSKA (reference sequence). Trimming removed 2 bases at V and 8 bases at J, with 9 bases between. Here the CDR3 reads CSARRMTEAFF. The CDR3 nucleotides are TGCAGTGCTAGAAGGATGACCGAAGCTTTCTTT.

This chain uses TRBV18 with TRBJ2-3, with D possibly being TRBD2 (5 bases). Trimming stripped 3 bases from V and 2 bases from J, with 15 bases between. Germline lookup yields CDR1 KGHSH and CDR2 LQKENI. The CDR3 runs to 16 residues. Here the CDR3 reads CASSPLGGGFTDTQYF. CDR3 in DNA: TGTGCCAGCTCACCCCTTGGAGGAGGCTTCACAGATACGCAGTATTTT.

The sample holds a few counts of this clonotype. CDR3 DNA: TGTGCCAGCAGCGTCGGGCTCCTGGGGACCACAGATACGCAGTATTTT. Encoded protein: CASSVGLLGTTDTQYF. This chain connects TRBV9 to TRBJ2-3, with D perhaps being TRBD1 or TRBD2 (5 bases each). V was clipped by 2 bases and J by 2 bases, with 15 bases between them. The germline gives CDR1 SGDLS, CDR2 YYNGEE. The CDR3 extends over 16 amino acids.

V usage is TRBV4-2 and J usage is TRBJ2-2; D ambiguous. Trimming cost V 0 bases and J 1 base, with 6 bases left between them. The CDR3 sequence is 15 residues long. Per the germline V gene, CDR1 is LGHNA and CDR2 is YNFKEQ. The DNA of the CDR3 is TGTGCCAGCAGCCAAGAGTCCGGGAACACCGGGGAGCTGTTTTTT. Translating gives CASSQESGNTGELFF.

This clonotype was detected only a few times. V gene TRBV6-5 combines with J gene TRBJ1-2; TRBD1 might be the D (6 bases). The CDR3 extends over 17 amino acids. The V end lost 0 bases, the J end lost 4 bases, and 18 bases lay between the germline ends. Germline V gene data show CDR1 as MNHEY and CDR2 as SVGAGI. In DNA, the CDR3 is TGTGCCAGCAGTTACTCGAACGTCCAGGGGAACTTCTATGGCTACACCTTC. Translated, it gives CASSYSNVQGNFYGYTF.

This chain links TRBV10-3 with TRBJ2-3, with 7 bases matching TRBD2. The J segment lost 4 bases and the V segment lost 6 bases, leaving 4 bases of the junction unmatched. Germline CDR1 reads ENHRY; CDR2 reads SYGVKD. The CDR3 runs 13 residues. CDR3 nucleotide sequence: TGTGCCATCAGGGGGGGGAGCGCAGATACGCAGTATTTT. Its translation: CAIRGGSADTQYF.

V usage is TRBV15 and J usage is TRBJ2-5, with D unresolved. Trimming shortened V by 1 base and J by 0 bases, and 15 bases separated the two germline ends. The CDR3 is 17 amino acids. The germline gives CDR1 LNHNV, CDR2 YYDKDF (reference sequence). The CDR3 region is CATSRGLAFQYQETQYF. The CDR3 coding sequence is TGTGCCACCAGCAGAGGTTTAGCCTTCCAGTACCAAGAGACCCAGTACTTC.

This clonotype has only a few counts. The chain uses TRBV27 and TRBJ2-2; 14 bases match TRBD2. Germline lookup yields CDR1 MNHEY and CDR2 SMNVEV (reference sequence). J lost 6 bases, V lost 5 bases, and 8 bases had no gene match. This CDR3 contains 17 residues. The CDR3 DNA follows: TGTGCCAGCAGTCAGGGACTAGCGGGAGCAGTAGCCGGGGAGCTGTTTTTT. Amino acids: CASSQGLAGAVAGELFF.

The V and J genes are TRBV20-1 and TRBJ2-4; D remains unclear. The CDR3 is 14 residues long. Germline V CDR1 and CDR2: DFQATT, SNEGSKA (reference sequence). V was cut by 0 bases and J by 0 bases, with 6 bases left in between. The CDR3 loop reads CSAREQVAKNIQYF. The CDR3 bases are TGCAGTGCTAGAGAACAAGTAGCCAAAAACATTCAGTACTTC.

In this sample, this clonotype turned up a few times. V usage is TRBV10-2 and J usage is TRBJ2-7, with TRBD2 matching 10 bases. Germline CDR1 is WSHSY and CDR2 is SAAADI. There are 15 residues in the CDR3. With 4 bases clipped from V and 3 bases from J, the junction kept 6 bases outside the gene matches. The CDR3 loop is CASSVGLAESYEQYF. The CDR3 DNA reads TGCGCCAGCAGTGTTGGACTAGCGGAAAGCTACGAGCAGTACTTC.

The rearrangement uses TRBV29-1 and TRBJ1-2; the D is unclear. The CDR3 consists of 13 residues. CDR1 and CDR2 (germline): SQVTM, ANQGSEA. Trimming left V 1 base short and J 6 bases short, with 12 bases between. CDR3 region: CSVEADIRNGYTF. The CDR3 DNA is TGCAGCGTTGAAGCCGACATTCGAAATGGCTACACCTTC. Full variable domain (rest looked up from reference TRBV29-1 and TRBJ1-2): SAVISQKPSRDICQRGTSLTIQCQVDSQVTMMFWYRQQPGQSLTLIATANQGSEATYESGFVIDKFPISRPNLTFSTLTVSNMSPEDSSIYLCSVEADIRNGYTFGSGTRLTVV.

This clonotype has only a few counts. V gene TRBV2 combines with J gene TRBJ2-7; 10 bases agree with TRBD2. The CDR3 extends over 15 amino acids. Germline values: CDR1 SNHLY, CDR2 FYNNEI. The junction had 12 bases not matched to a gene; V was cut back by 7 bases and J by 6 bases. CDR3 region: CASTWASGSTGEQYF. The CDR3 bases are TGTGCCAGCACCTGGGCTAGCGGGAGTACGGGCGAGCAGTACTTC.

This chain joins TRBV12-3 or TRBV12-4 and TRBJ2-3; D not resolved. V shed 6 bases and J shed 4 bases, with 8 bases lying between them. This CDR3 spans 12 amino acids. CDR3 nucleotides: TGTGCCAGCAGCACTGCCCCAGATACGCAGTATTTT. Amino acids: CASSTAPDTQYF.

The genes are TRBV15 and TRBJ2-2; D remains unclear. Germline CDR1 LNHNV, CDR2 YYDKDF (reference sequence). This CDR3 region has 14 residues. With 3 bases removed from V and 1 base from J, the gap between germline ends came to 6 bases. The CDR3 protein is CATSSGWNTGELFF. Written as DNA, the CDR3 is TGTGCCACCAGCAGCGGTTGGAACACCGGGGAGCTGTTTTTT.

This clonotype was seen more than once but under ten times. The chain has TRBV5-1 and TRBJ2-3, with 13 bases aligning to TRBD2. With V trimmed by 3 bases and J by 3 bases, 7 bases remained unmatched. Germline CDR1 reads SGHRS; CDR2 reads YFSETQ. The CDR3 is made up of 17 amino acids. The CDR3 spells CASSSSWTSGRTDTQYF. Here the CDR3 DNA reads TGCGCCAGCAGCTCGAGCTGGACTAGCGGGAGAACAGATACGCAGTATTTT.

V and J are TRBV7-2 and TRBJ2-2; the D is unclear. V dropped 2 bases and J dropped 7 bases, with 11 bases sitting between them. In germline, CDR1 is SGHTA, CDR2 FQGNSA. CDR3 length: 14 residues. CDR3 amino acids: CASSLQVTVGELFF. The CDR3 DNA reads TGTGCCAGCAGCTTACAGGTCACAGTCGGGGAGCTGTTTTTT.